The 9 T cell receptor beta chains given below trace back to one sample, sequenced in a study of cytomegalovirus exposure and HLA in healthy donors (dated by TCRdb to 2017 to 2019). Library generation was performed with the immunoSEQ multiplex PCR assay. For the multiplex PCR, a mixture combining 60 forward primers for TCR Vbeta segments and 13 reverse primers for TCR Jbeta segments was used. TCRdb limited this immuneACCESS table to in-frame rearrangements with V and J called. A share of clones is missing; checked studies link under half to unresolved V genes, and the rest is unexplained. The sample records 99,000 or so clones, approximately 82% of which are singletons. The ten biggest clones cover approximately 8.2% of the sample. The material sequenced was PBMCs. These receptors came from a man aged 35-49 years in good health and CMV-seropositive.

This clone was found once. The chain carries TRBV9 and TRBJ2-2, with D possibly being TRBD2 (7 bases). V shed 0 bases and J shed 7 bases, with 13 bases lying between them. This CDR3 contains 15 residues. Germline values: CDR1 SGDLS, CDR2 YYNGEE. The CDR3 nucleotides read TGTGCCAGCAGCGTAGCTGCGGGGGCCGGCGGGGAGCTGTTTTTT. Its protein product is CASSVAAGAGGELFF.

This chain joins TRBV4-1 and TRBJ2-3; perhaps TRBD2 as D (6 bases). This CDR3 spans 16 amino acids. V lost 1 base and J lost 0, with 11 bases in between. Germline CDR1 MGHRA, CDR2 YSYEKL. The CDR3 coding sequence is TGCGCCAGCAGCCAAGTCGGACTAACTAGCACAGATACGCAGTATTTT. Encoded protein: CASSQVGLTSTDTQYF.

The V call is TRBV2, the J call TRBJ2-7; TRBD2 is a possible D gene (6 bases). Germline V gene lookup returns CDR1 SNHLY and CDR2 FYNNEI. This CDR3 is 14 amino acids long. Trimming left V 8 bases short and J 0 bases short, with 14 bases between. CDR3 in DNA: TGTGCCAGCCACGGGACTTACCTCTCCTACGAGCAGTACTTC. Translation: CASHGTYLSYEQYF. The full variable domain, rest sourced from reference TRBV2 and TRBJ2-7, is EPEVTQTPSHQVTQMGQEVILRCVPISNHLYFYWYRQILGQKVEFLVSFYNNEISEKSEIFDDQFSVERPDGSNFTLKIRSTKLEDSAMYFCASHGTYLSYEQYFGPGTRLTVT.

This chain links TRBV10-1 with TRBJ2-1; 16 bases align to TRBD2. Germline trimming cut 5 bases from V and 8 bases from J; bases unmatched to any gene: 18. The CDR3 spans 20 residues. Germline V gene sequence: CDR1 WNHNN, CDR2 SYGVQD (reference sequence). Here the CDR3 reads CASSKKPPGLAGGWGDEQFF. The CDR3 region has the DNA TGCGCCAGCAGTAAAAAACCTCCGGGACTAGCGGGGGGGTGGGGGGATGAGCAGTTCTTC.

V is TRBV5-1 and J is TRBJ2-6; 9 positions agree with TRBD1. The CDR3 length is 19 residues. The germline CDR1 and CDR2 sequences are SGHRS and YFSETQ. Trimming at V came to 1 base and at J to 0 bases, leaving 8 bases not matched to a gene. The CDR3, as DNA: TGCGCCAGCAGCTTGCCCCAGGGACAGGGCCTCTCTGGGGCCAACGTCCTGACTTTC. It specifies CASSLPQGQGLSGANVLTF.

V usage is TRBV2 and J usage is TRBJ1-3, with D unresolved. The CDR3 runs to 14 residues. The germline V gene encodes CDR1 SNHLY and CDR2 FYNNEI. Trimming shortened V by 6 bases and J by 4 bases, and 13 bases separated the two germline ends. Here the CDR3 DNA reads TGTGCCAGCAGAAAGGAGGTAGTAGGAAACACCATATATTTT. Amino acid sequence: CASRKEVVGNTIYF.

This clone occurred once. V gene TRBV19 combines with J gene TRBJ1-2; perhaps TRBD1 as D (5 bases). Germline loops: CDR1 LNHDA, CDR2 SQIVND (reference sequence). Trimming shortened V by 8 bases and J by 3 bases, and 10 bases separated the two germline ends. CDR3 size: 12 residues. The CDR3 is CASDQGDYGYTF. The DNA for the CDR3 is TGTGCCAGTGATCAGGGTGACTATGGCTACACCTTC.

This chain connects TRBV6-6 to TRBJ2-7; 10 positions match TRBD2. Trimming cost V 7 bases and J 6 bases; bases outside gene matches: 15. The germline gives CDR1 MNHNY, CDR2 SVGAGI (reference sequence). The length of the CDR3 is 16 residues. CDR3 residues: CASTFPKPSGSSEQYF. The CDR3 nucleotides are TGTGCCAGCACCTTCCCCAAGCCTAGCGGGAGTTCCGAGCAGTACTTC.

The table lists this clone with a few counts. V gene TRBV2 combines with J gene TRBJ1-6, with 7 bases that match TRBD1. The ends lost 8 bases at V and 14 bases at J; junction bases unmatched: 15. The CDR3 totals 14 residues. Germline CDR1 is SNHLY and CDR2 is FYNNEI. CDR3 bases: TGTGCCAGCCGCGGGGACAGAGCTCGTGGGGCCCTCCACTTT. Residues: CASRGDRARGALHF. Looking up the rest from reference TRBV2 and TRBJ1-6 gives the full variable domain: EPEVTQTPSHQVTQMGQEVILRCVPISNHLYFYWYRQILGQKVEFLVSFYNNEISEKSEIFDDQFSVERPDGSNFTLKIRSTKLEDSAMYFCASRGDRARGALHFGNGTRLTVT.